This T cell receptor (beta chain) is drawn from a study of blood T cell repertoires in COVID-19. The CDR3 is 17 residues long. Per germline, CDR1 ENHRY and CDR2 SYGVKD. The V gene end was trimmed by 2 bases and the J gene end by 2 bases; junction bases not matched to a gene: 9. Participant reports of clinical history set cohort assignment. Assay: immunoSEQ multiplex PCR; the TCRdb copy retains only in-frame clones and omits some. The data contain 310,000 or so clones, 80% to 95% of them singletons. The TCR comes from a woman aged 30 to 39 who had recovered from COVID-19. Material for sequencing was PBMCs or T cells enriched from blood (not recorded which). The gene calls are TRBV10-3 and TRBJ2-1, with TRBD2 matching over 7 bases. DNA for the CDR3: TGTGCCATCAGTGAGAGGTTAGCGGGCGAAACCTACAATGAGCAGTTCTTC. It codes for CAISERLAGETYNEQFF.